A single sample gave rise to the 3 T cell receptor beta chains below, sequenced in a study of response to subunit inactivated influenza vaccine. TCRdb fed the RT-PCR reads into MiXCR, producing one record per CDR3 protein. Counted here are more than 700,000 distinct CDR3 sequences, 21% occurring once; the ten biggest clones make up approximately 10%. The sample here was PBMCs from blood, taken 4 to 6 days after vaccination. These receptors were taken from a man aged 50-60 years who received an inactivated influenza vaccine.

The J gene is TRBJ2-7, the V gene TRBV7-9; 8 nucleotides match TRBD2. CDR1 and CDR2 (germline): SEHNR, FQNEAQ (reference sequence). The CDR3 runs to 14 residues. Germline trimming cut 5 bases from V and 6 bases from J; bases unmatched to any gene: 9. CDR3 amino acids: CASSPGGGVIEQYF. The DNA of the CDR3 is TGTGCCAGCAGCCCGGGGGGGGGCGTAATCGAGCAGTACTTC. Complete variable domain (other parts from reference TRBV7-9 and TRBJ2-7): DTGVSQNPRHKITKRGQNVTFRCDPISEHNRLYWYRQTLGQGPEFLTYFQNEAQLEKSRLLSDRFSAERPKGSFSTLEIQRTEQGDSAMYLCASSPGGGVIEQYFGPGTRLTVT.

This clonotype was seen a handful of times. The J gene is TRBJ2-3, the V gene TRBV27; 9 bases match TRBD2. This CDR3 has 17 residues. After removal of 8 bases from V and 4 bases from J, the junction contained 16 bases not matched to a gene. Germline V gene lookup returns CDR1 MNHEY and CDR2 SMNVEV (reference sequence). The CDR3 sequence: CASGFSGGTSSPDTQYF. Here the CDR3 DNA reads TGTGCCAGCGGGTTCTCCGGGGGGACTAGCTCCCCAGATACGCAGTATTTT.

This clonotype was found a few times. The V gene is TRBV20-1, the J gene TRBJ2-1; a weak D match, TRBD2 (5 bases). Germline V gives CDR1 DFQATT, CDR2 SNEGSKA (reference sequence). There are 13 residues in the CDR3. CDR3 protein: CSIARSLYNEQFF. Here the CDR3 DNA reads TGCAGCATAGCGAGATCTCTCTACAATGAGCAGTTCTTC.